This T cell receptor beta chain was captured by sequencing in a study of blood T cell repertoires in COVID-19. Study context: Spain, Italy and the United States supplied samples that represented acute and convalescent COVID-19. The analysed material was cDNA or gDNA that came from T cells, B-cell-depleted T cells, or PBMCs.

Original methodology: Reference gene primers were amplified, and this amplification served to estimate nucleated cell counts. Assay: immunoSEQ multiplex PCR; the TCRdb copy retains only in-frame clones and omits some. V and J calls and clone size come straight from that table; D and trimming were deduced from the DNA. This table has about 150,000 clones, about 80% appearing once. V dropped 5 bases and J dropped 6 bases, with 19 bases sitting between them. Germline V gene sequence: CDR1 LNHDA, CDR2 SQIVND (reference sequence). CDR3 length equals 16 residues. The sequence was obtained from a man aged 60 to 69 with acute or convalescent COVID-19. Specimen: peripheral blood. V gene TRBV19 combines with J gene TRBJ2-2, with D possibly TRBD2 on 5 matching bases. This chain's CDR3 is CASSGRPSAGAGELFF. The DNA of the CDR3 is TGTGCCAGTAGTGGAAGGCCGTCGGCGGGCGCCGGGGAGCTGTTTTTT. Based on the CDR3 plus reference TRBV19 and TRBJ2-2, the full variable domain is DGGITQSPKYLFRKEGQNVTLSCEQNLNHDAMYWYRQDPGQGLRLIYYSQIVNDFQKGDIAEGYSVSREKKESFPLTVTSAQKNPTAFYLCASSGRPSAGAGELFFGEGSRLTVL.